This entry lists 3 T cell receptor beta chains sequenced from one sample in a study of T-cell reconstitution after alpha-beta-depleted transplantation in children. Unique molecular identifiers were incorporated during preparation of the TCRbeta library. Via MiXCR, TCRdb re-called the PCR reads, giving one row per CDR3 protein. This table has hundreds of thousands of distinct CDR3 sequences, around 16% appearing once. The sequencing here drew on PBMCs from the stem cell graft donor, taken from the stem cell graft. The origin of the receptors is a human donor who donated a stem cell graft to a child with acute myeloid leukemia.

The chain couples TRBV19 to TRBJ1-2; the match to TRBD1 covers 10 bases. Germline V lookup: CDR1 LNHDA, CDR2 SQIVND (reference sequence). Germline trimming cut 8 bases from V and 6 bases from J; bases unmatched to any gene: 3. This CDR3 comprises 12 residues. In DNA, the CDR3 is TGTGCCAGTGATGGGACAGGGGATGGCTACACCTTC. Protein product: CASDGTGDGYTF.

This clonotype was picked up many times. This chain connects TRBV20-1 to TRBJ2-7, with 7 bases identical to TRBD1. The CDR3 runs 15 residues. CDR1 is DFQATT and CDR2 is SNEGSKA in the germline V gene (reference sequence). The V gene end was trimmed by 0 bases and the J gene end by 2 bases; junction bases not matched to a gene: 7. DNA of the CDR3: TGCAGTGCTAGAGATCAGGGGACAGCCACCTACGAGCAGTACTTC. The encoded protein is CSARDQGTATYEQYF.

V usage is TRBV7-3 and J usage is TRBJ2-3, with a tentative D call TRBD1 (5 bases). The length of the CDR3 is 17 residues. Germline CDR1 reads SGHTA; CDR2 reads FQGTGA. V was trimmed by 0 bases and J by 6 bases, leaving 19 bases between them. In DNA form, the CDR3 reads TGTGCCAGCAGCTTAACGGACGTCGGGCAGGGTGTTGATACGCAGTATTTT. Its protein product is CASSLTDVGQGVDTQYF. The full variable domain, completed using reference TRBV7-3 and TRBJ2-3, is GAGVSQTPSNKVTEKGKYVELRCDPISGHTALYWYRQSLGQGPEFLIYFQGTGAADDSGLPNDRFFAVRPEGSVSTLKIQRTERGDSAVYLCASSLTDVGQGVDTQYFGPGTRLTVL.